The 23 T cell receptor beta chains below come from one sample, sequenced in a study of blood T cell repertoires in COVID-19 (TCRdb year 2020). Library creation used the immunoSEQ multiplex PCR assay. This is the immuneACCESS table as TCRdb keeps it, with only in-frame sequences that have V and J called. A part of the clones is gone; compared with another copy, unresolved V genes explain less than half, and the rest is unexplained. Present in this sample are 150,000 to 170,000 clones, roughly 85% of which were seen just once. Together, the top ten hold 8.3% of the sample. Sequencing was done on a sample of peripheral blood. These receptors all stem from a woman in her sixties or seventies with COVID-19, enrolled during active disease.

This chain connects TRBV11-1 to TRBJ1-5, with D perhaps TRBD1 (5 bases). Germline CDR1 reads SGHAT; CDR2 reads FQDESV (reference sequence). V lost 5 bases, J lost 7 bases, and 12 bases lay in between. The CDR3 totals 13 residues. In nucleotides, the CDR3 is TGTGCCAGCAGCCAGGGTGGGGGGCAGCCCCAGCATTTT. Protein sequence: CASSQGGGQPQHF. Using reference TRBV11-1 and TRBJ1-5 for the parts outside the CDR3, the full variable domain is EAEVAQSPRYKITEKSQAVAFWCDPISGHATLYWYRQILGQGPELLVQFQDESVVDDSQLPKDRFSAERLKGVDSTLKIQPAELGDSAMYLCASSQGGGQPQHFGDGTRLSIL.

This chain links TRBV5-1 with TRBJ2-1; D gene ambiguous. Germline V gene sequence: CDR1 SGHRS, CDR2 YFSETQ. The CDR3 runs to 15 residues. V was pared by 0 bases and J by 0 bases, with 7 bases between. This chain's CDR3 is CASSLAIASYNEQFF. In DNA, the CDR3 is TGCGCCAGCAGCTTGGCTATTGCCTCCTACAATGAGCAGTTCTTC.

V gene TRBV18 combines with J gene TRBJ2-1; D ambiguous. Germline V CDR1 and CDR2: KGHSH, LQKENI. The CDR3 sequence is 13 residues long. V was trimmed by 6 bases and J by 0 bases, leaving 6 bases between them. CDR3 in DNA: TGTGCCAGCTCCGACAACTCCTACAATGAGCAGTTCTTC. Amino acid sequence: CASSDNSYNEQFF.

The CDR3 DNA is TGTGCCAGCAGCCGTTGGACAGGGATTAACACCGGGGAGCTGTTTTTT. The encoded protein is CASSRWTGINTGELFF. The chain employs TRBV5-6 and TRBJ2-2; TRBD1 aligns across 8 bases. In germline, CDR1 is SGHDT, CDR2 YYEEEE. V shed 4 bases and J 2 bases; nucleotides not matched to a gene: 7. CDR3 length: 16 residues.

A note on this clone: Within the sample, other DNA sequences also encode this same CDR3. The chain is built from TRBV3-1 (or the pseudogene TRBV3-2) and TRBJ1-1; tentatively, D is TRBD1 (5 bases). Looked up from germline, CDR1 is LGHDT and CDR2 is YNNKEL (reference sequence). CDR3 size: 13 residues. Trimming took 4 bases from V and 1 from J, leaving 7 bases between them. The DNA of the CDR3 is TGTGCCAGCAGCCCGGGGGGGAACACTGAAGCTTTCTTT. It is translated as CASSPGGNTEAFF.

The genes are TRBV25-1 and TRBJ1-2, with D tentatively TRBD1 (6 bases). The V and J ends lost 0 bases and 8 bases respectively, with 7 bases between them. The germline V gene has CDR1 MGHDK and CDR2 SYGVNS. The CDR3 spans 12 residues. In DNA form, the CDR3 reads TGTGCCAGCAGTGAATACAGGGGAGGCTACACCTTC. Translated: CASSEYRGGYTF.

The chain is built from TRBV19 and TRBJ1-2; a weak D match, TRBD1 (6 bases). Trimming shortened V by 8 bases and J by 4 bases, and 14 bases separated the two germline ends. Germline CDR1 and CDR2: LNHDA and SQIVND (reference sequence). The CDR3 loop spans 13 amino acids. CDR3 sequence: CASARTESYGYTF. CDR3 bases: TGTGCCAGTGCCCGGACAGAGAGCTATGGCTACACCTTC.

The rearrangement links TRBV7-8 to TRBJ2-2, with TRBD2 matching over 8 bases. The CDR3 runs 16 residues. The J segment lost 2 bases and the V segment lost 5 bases, leaving 7 bases of the junction unmatched. Germline V gives CDR1 SGHVS, CDR2 FQNEAQ. This chain's CDR3 is CASSPLAGSNTGELFF. The CDR3 DNA sequence: TGTGCCAGCAGCCCCTTAGCGGGATCCAACACCGGGGAGCTGTTTTTT.

J is TRBJ1-2 and V is TRBV5-4, with TRBD1 as a possible D gene (5 bases). The CDR3 totals 13 residues. Trimming removed 9 bases from V and 6 bases from J, with 18 bases in between. Germline V gene lookup returns CDR1 SGHNT and CDR2 YYREEE (reference sequence). The DNA for the CDR3 is TGTGCCATAACCGGGACTGCGTTTGATGGCTACACCTTC. Protein product: CAITGTAFDGYTF.

This clone has a single count. DNA for the CDR3: TGTGCCAGCTCACCACCTCTTCCGGACAGGGGTACCAAAAACATTCAGTACTTC. It is translated as CASSPPLPDRGTKNIQYF. J is TRBJ2-4 and V is TRBV18; TRBD1 aligns across 9 bases. The length of the CDR3 is 18 residues. Germline V gene sequence: CDR1 KGHSH, CDR2 LQKENI. V was pared by 0 bases and J by 2 bases, with 8 bases of the junction left unmatched.

This chain uses TRBV7-9 with TRBJ1-1; 7 positions match TRBD1. This CDR3 comprises 14 residues. The trim removed 0 bases at V and 7 bases at J, leaving 5 bases unmatched. The germline V gene has CDR1 SEHNR and CDR2 FQNEAQ (reference sequence). The CDR3 protein is CASSLAQGGGEAFF. CDR3 DNA sequence: TGTGCCAGCAGCTTAGCTCAGGGGGGTGGTGAAGCTTTCTTT.

This chain's CDR3 is CASSSPWTSGSGDTQYF. The CDR3 nucleotides read TGTGCCAGCAGCTCTCCTTGGACTAGCGGGAGTGGAGATACGCAGTATTTT. This rearrangement joins TRBV11-2 to TRBJ2-3; 13 positions match TRBD2. CDR3 length: 17 residues. V was clipped by 4 bases and J by 5 bases; unmatched bases: 9. Germline CDR1 reads SGHAT; CDR2 reads FQNNGV.

The V and J genes are TRBV11-1 and TRBJ2-7; possible D gene TRBD2, 7 bases. Germline V gene data show CDR1 as SGHAT and CDR2 as FQDESV (reference sequence). This CDR3 is built from 15 residues. V was pared by 5 bases and J by 6 bases, with 20 bases between. The CDR3 bases are TGTGCCAGCAGCACCCGTCGGGGGGCTTGGGGCGAGCAGTACTTC. The encoded protein is CASSTRRGAWGEQYF.

The chain couples TRBV6-5 to TRBJ1-2; TRBD1 might be the D (6 bases). The germline gives CDR1 MNHEY, CDR2 SVGAGI. V was shortened by 6 bases and J by 3 bases, with 8 bases between the two germline ends. This CDR3 has 12 amino acids. CDR3 in amino acids: CASRDSYYGYTF. CDR3 nucleotides: TGTGCCAGCAGGGACAGTTACTATGGCTACACCTTC.

This chain uses TRBV7-3 with TRBJ1-6; 7 bases agree with TRBD1. Germline CDR1 and CDR2: SGHTA and FQGTGA. V shed 3 bases and J 4 bases; nucleotides not matched to a gene: 3. The CDR3 runs to 15 residues. Written as DNA, the CDR3 is TGTGCCAGCAGCTTGAACAGGGGTTATAATTCACCCCTCCACTTT. This encodes CASSLNRGYNSPLHF.

The chain recombines TRBV12-3 or TRBV12-4 with TRBJ1-2, with 7 bases identical to TRBD1. V trimming: 4 bases; J trimming: 2 bases; junction bases outside the gene matches: 1. This CDR3 spans 13 amino acids. Here the CDR3 DNA reads TGTGCCAGCAGTTCGACAGGGAACTATGGCTACACCTTC. The encoded protein is CASSSTGNYGYTF.

The chain links TRBV11-2 to TRBJ2-7, with D possibly matching TRBD1 (5 bases). Germline lookup yields CDR1 SGHAT and CDR2 FQNNGV. Trimming took off 1 base at V and 5 bases at J, with 15 bases between the two ends. The CDR3 has 15 residues. The CDR3 DNA follows: TGTGCCAGCAGCTTAGGGGCAGGGCGCATGCACGAGCAGTACGTC. Translating it yields CASSLGAGRMHEQYV.

This chain joins TRBV11-2 and TRBJ1-5; a weak D match, TRBD1 (6 bases). The V end lost 1 base, the J end lost 2 bases, and 9 bases lay between the germline ends. The CDR3 has 15 amino acids. Germline V gene sequence: CDR1 SGHAT, CDR2 FQNNGV. Written as DNA, the CDR3 is TGTGCCAGCAGCTTAGGAGGGGGAGGCAATCAGCCCCAGCATTTT. It yields the protein CASSLGGGGNQPQHF.

The V gene is TRBV5-1, the J gene TRBJ2-1; 13 positions agree with TRBD2. The trim removed 3 bases at V and 4 bases at J, leaving 7 bases unmatched. Germline V gene lookup returns CDR1 SGHRS and CDR2 YFSETQ. The CDR3 has 17 residues. For the CDR3, the DNA is TGCGCCAGCAGCTCAGGACTAGCGGGAGTCGGGTACAATGAGCAGTTCTTC. Translating gives CASSSGLAGVGYNEQFF.

V is TRBV9 and J is TRBJ1-4, with TRBD1 as a possible D gene (6 bases). The CDR3 runs to 15 residues. The V gene's germline CDR1 is SGDLS and CDR2 YYNGEE. Trimming removed 4 bases from V and 5 bases from J, with 15 bases in between. The CDR3 protein is CASSPGQLFNEKLFF. In DNA form, the CDR3 reads TGTGCCAGCAGCCCCGGACAGCTCTTCAATGAAAAACTGTTTTTT.

The gene calls are TRBV29-1 and TRBJ2-3, with D perhaps matching TRBD2 (5 bases). The CDR3 has 14 residues. Germline values: CDR1 SQVTM, CDR2 ANQGSEA. The V end was cut by 1 base, the J end by 2 bases, with 10 bases between. For the CDR3, the DNA is TGCAGCGTTGAAGTAGAGGACTCCACAGATACGCAGTATTTT. This codes for CSVEVEDSTDTQYF.

The gene calls are TRBV10-3 and TRBJ2-3, with 9 bases that match TRBD2. The J segment lost 4 bases and the V segment lost 2 bases, leaving 7 bases of the junction unmatched. This CDR3 contains 16 residues. CDR1 is ENHRY, CDR2 SYGVKD, per germline. In DNA, the CDR3 is TGTGCCATCAGTGAGCGCAAAGCGGGAGGAGCAGATACGCAGTATTTT. Its translation: CAISERKAGGADTQYF.

A note on this clone: At one of its ends the junction is not consistent with the germline gene, which may arise from a read error. The chain carries TRBV6-6 and TRBJ2-1; TRBD1 matches 7 bases. The length of the CDR3 is 16 residues. Per the germline V gene, CDR1 is MNHNY and CDR2 is SVGAGI (reference sequence). The CDR3 sequence: CASIYSVTGAYNEQFF. For the CDR3, the DNA is TGTGCCAGCATTTACTCCGTCACAGGGGCCTACAATGAGCAGTTCTTC.